Listed below are T cell receptor beta chains from one sample, sequenced in a study of T cells in Graves' hyperthyroidism and ophthalmopathy. TCRdb independently ran MiXCR on the multiplex PCR reads; one entry per CDR3 protein. The data show roughly 800,000 distinct CDR3 sequences, roughly 37% seen once. The sequencing input was blood. The receptor source for this set is a man between 18 and 35 years old with Graves' hyperthyroidism. Both conserved end residues are trimmed from each CDR3. Clone size is stated in some rows and not others, as once, few, many or a class when expanded.

TRBJ2-5 - TRBV7-9 ASSFQAGEETQY
TRBJ1-4 many TRBV20-1 SARGGTGYEKLF
TRBJ2-7 few TRBV6-1 ASSENPDSRDEQY
TRBJ1-5 - TRBV10-3 ASRVSGQGHQPQH
TRBJ1-2 many TRBV24-1 ATSDSNPGQGNGYT
TRBJ1-3 few TRBV12-3/TRBV12-4 ASSLGRLLRSGNTIY
TRBJ2-7 - TRBV20-1 SARRQGAAILYEQY
TRBJ1-5 few TRBV27 ASALLGDQPQH
TRBJ1-1 few TRBV20-1 SARYRGPPLEAF
TRBJ2-7 - TRBV20-1 SARRTGAEREGRYEQY
TRBJ2-3 - TRBV2 ASRGTSSDTQY
TRBJ1-5 many TRBV19 ASTLYGGNSNQPQH
TRBJ2-7 - TRBV5-1 ASSETTVYEQY
TRBJ1-5 - TRBV29-1 SLQGAGNQPQH